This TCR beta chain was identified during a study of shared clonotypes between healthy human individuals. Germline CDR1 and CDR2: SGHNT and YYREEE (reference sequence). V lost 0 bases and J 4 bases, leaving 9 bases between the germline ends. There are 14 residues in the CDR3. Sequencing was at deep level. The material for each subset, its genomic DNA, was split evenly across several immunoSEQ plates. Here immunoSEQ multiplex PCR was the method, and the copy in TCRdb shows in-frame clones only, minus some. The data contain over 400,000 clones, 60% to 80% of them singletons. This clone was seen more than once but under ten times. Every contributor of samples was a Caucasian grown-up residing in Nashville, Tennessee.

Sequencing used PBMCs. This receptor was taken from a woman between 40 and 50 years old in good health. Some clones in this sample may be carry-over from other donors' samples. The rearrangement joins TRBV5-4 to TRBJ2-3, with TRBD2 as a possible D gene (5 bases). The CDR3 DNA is TGTGCCAGCAGCTTGGTGGGAGTCCCAGATACGCAGTATTTT. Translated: CASSLVGVPDTQYF. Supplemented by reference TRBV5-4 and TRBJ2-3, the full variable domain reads ETGVTQSPTHLIKTRGQQVTLRCSSQSGHNTVSWYQQALGQGPQFIFQYYREEENGRGNFPPRFSGLQFPNYSSELNVNALELDDSALYLCASSLVGVPDTQYFGPGTRLTVL.